This T cell receptor (beta chain) was obtained from a study of T cell repertoires in cytomegalovirus infection. Study information: The study used recently identified HLA-C-restricted and well-studied HLA-B-restricted CMV epitopes. CMV infection plus the matching HLA type was flagged by public TCR beta signatures.

Each CDR3 protein is one row after TCRdb ran MiXCR on the reads. The data show fewer than 1,000,000 distinct CDR3 sequences, with 25% to 40% seen just once and roughly 13% held by the top ten. V lost 10 bases, J lost 7 bases, and 8 bases stayed unmatched. The CDR3 sequence is 12 residues long. Germline CDR1 MNHNS, CDR2 SASEGT. In its sample, this clonotype was seen many times. Its antigen remains unidentified. Study results and limitations: HLA-C-restricted, CMV-specific TCR beta clonotypes were dominant ex vivo. Totalled public TCR beta family frequency picked out people who carried CMV plus the relevant HLA.

The sequenced sample was cultured CD8+ T cells from PBMCs, obtained from culture after CMV antigen stimulation. This TCR was sampled from a human donor in good health (CMV status not recorded). Some clones in this sample may be carry-over from other donors' samples. The genes are TRBV6-1 and TRBJ2-7, with 9 bases lining up with TRBD1. The CDR3 here is CATGQGLGEQYV. The CDR3 DNA follows: TGTGCCACCGGACAGGGGTTGGGAGAGCAGTACGTC.